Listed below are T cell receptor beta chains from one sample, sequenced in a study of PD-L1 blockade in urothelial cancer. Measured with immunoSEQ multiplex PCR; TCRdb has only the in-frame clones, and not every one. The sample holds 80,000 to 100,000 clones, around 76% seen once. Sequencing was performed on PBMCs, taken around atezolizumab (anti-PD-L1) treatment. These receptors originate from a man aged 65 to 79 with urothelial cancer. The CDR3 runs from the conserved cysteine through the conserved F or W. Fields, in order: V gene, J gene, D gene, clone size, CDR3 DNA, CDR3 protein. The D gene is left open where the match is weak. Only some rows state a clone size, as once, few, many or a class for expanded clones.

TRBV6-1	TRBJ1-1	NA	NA	TGTGCCAGCAGTGAAAGGGCGGGGACGGCCCGGAAGGTCCCTGAAGCTTTCTTT	CASSERAGTARKVPEAFF
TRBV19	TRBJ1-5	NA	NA	TGTGCCAGTAGTCCTTCCAGGGTCTCTCAGCCCCAGCATTTT	CASSPSRVSQPQHF
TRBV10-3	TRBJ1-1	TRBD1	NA	TGTGCCATCAGGGAGGGACAGGAGAACACTGAAGCTTTCTTT	CAIREGQENTEAFF
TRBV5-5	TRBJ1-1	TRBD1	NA	TGTGCCAGCAGCCGAGGGGGCGCGACTGAAGCTTTCTTT	CASSRGGATEAFF
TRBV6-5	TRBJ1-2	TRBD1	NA	TGTGCCAGCAGTTACTCGGACAGGGGGCTAGGAGGCTACACCTTC	CASSYSDRGLGGYTF
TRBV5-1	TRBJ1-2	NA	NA	TGCGCCAGCAGCTTGGTTTCGGGTCCGGAAGGCTACACCTTC	CASSLVSGPEGYTF
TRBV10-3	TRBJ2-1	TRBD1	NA	TGTGCCATCAGCGACAGGGTCTCTTGGGGTGAGCAGTTCTTC	CAISDRVSWGEQFF
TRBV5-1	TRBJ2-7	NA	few	TGCGCCAGCGCCCCGGACATCTACTACGAGCAGTACTTC	CASAPDIYYEQYF
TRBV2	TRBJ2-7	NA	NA	TGTGCCAGCAGTTATTCTAGCGCCTCCCCGGGCGAGCAGTACTTC	CASSYSSASPGEQYF
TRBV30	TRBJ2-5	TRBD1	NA	TGTGCCTGGAGCTTGACAGGGATCGGGACCCAGTACTTC	CAWSLTGIGTQYF
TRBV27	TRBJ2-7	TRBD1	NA	TGTGCCAGCAGAACAACAGGGGCGACCCCTTTTGAGCAGTACTTC	CASRTTGATPFEQYF
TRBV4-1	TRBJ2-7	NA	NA	TGCGCCAGCAGCCAAGAAAAGCTTTCCTACGAGCAGTACTTC	CASSQEKLSYEQYF
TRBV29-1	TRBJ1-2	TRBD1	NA	TGCAGCGTCGAAAACAGGGGAGACTATGGCTACACCTTC	CSVENRGDYGYTF
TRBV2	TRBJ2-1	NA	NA	TGTGCCAGCAGTCCCCAAGCGAGCGGGCTAAACAATGAGCAGTTCTTC	CASSPQASGLNNEQFF
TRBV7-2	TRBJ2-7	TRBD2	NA	TGTGCCAGCGCTAGCGGGGACTCCTACGAGCAGTACTTC	CASASGDSYEQYF
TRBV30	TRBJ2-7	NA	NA	TGTGCCTTAACGGACAGCCCGGGGGAGCAGTACTTC	CALTDSPGEQYF
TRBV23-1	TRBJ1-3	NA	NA	TGCGCCAGCAGTCAATCGCGCTGGACAGCTGGAAACACCATATATTTT	CASSQSRWTAGNTIYF
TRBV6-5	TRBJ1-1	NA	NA	TGTGCCAGCAGTTACGGGGACTTGAACACTGAAGCTTTCTTT	CASSYGDLNTEAFF
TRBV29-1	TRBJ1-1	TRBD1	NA	TGCAGCGCTGGGGGGACAGGGCGAGTGAACACTGAAGCTTTCTTT	CSAGGTGRVNTEAFF